This entry lists 32 T cell receptor beta chains sequenced from one sample in a study of metastatic and nonmetastatic thyroid tumors (dated by TCRdb to the early 2020s). Library preparation employed PCR. Sequencing took place on an Illumina HiSeq 4000. TCRdb ran its own pipeline on the public reads, namely fastp trimming at Q25 and MiXCR clone calling, and kept in-frame beta chains. This sample comprises around 59,000 clones, under 20% of them detected only once. The top ten clonotypes cover roughly a tenth of the sample. No patient had received any treatment before thyroid surgery. Sequencing input: blood. These receptors were obtained from a male donor with papillary thyroid cancer or a benign thyroid nodule (not recorded which). Some clones in this sample may be carry-over from other donors' samples.

J is TRBJ1-4 and V is TRBV30, with 7 bases identical to TRBD1. The CDR3 is 14 amino acids. The junction had 10 bases not matched to a gene; V was cut back by 4 bases and J by 8 bases. Per the germline V gene, CDR1 is GTSNPN and CDR2 is SVGIG (reference sequence). As DNA, the CDR3 is TGTGCCTGGACCCTGGGACAGTCGGGGGAAAAACTGTTTTTT. Translation gives CAWTLGQSGEKLFF. Variable domain in full (rest from reference TRBV30 and TRBJ1-4): SQTIHQWPATLVQPVGSPLSLECTVEGTSNPNLYWYRQAAGRGLQLLFYSVGIGQISSEVPQNLSASRPQDRQFILSSKKLLLSDSGFYLCAWTLGQSGEKLFFGSGTQLSVL.

This chain uses TRBV6-1 with TRBJ1-5, with D possibly matching TRBD1 (5 bases). CDR1 is MNHNS and CDR2 is SASEGT in the germline V gene. CDR3 length equals 15 residues. V was clipped by 7 bases and J by 3 bases, with 16 bases between them. The CDR3 reads CASMLVQGNNQPQHF. CDR3 sequence (DNA): TGTGCCAGCATGCTAGTGCAGGGTAACAATCAGCCCCAGCATTTT.

This clone is medium-sized in the sample. The chain carries TRBV12-3 or TRBV12-4 and TRBJ2-7; D could derive from TRBD1 or TRBD2 (5 bases each). The CDR3 length is 12 residues. Trimming removed 6 bases at V and 6 bases at J, with 12 bases between. CDR3 region: CASSPLRGEQYF. The CDR3 DNA follows: TGTGCCAGCAGCCCACTGAGGGGCGAGCAGTACTTC.

There are many counts of this clone. The rearrangement uses TRBV10-2 and TRBJ2-7; unclear D gene. CDR1 WSHSY and CDR2 SAAADI come from the germline V gene. The CDR3 is made up of 12 amino acids. The V end lost 3 bases, the J end lost 4 bases, and 7 bases lay between the germline ends. CDR3 sequence (DNA): TGCGCCAGCAGTGACTGGGGATACGAGCAGTACTTC. Translated: CASSDWGYEQYF.

A few counts support this clone. This could be a read error, since a much larger clone is one nucleotide away. The rearrangement joins TRBV9 to TRBJ2-5, with D hard to call. In germline, CDR1 is SGDLS, CDR2 YYNGEE. This CDR3 is built from 14 residues. V was cut by 3 bases and J by 5 bases, with 14 bases left in between. The CDR3 sequence: CASSARHGTETQYF. For the CDR3, the DNA is TGTGCCAGCAGCGCCCGACATGGCACGGAGACCCAGTACTTC.

This clone was picked up many times. The rearrangement uses TRBV4-1 and TRBJ2-7, with 10 bases aligning to TRBD2. This CDR3 has 15 amino acids. CDR1 and CDR2 from the germline V gene are MGHRA and YSYEKL. V trimming: 2 bases; J trimming: 5 bases; junction bases outside the gene matches: 6. CDR3: CASSQLAGAGNEQYV. The DNA of the CDR3 is TGCGCCAGCAGCCAACTAGCGGGAGCAGGGAACGAGCAGTACGTC.

The chain couples TRBV5-1 to TRBJ1-5, with TRBD1 identical over 8 bases. CDR3 size: 15 residues. CDR1 and CDR2 (germline): SGHRS, YFSETQ. The V gene end was trimmed by 0 bases and the J gene end by 3 bases; junction bases not matched to a gene: 2. The CDR3: CASSLGTGFNQPQHF. The CDR3 DNA is TGCGCCAGCAGCTTGGGGACAGGGTTCAATCAGCCCCAGCATTTT.

The chain links TRBV20-1 to TRBJ2-2, with 7 bases aligning to TRBD1. The CDR3 consists of 18 residues. Trimming removed 6 bases from V and 1 base from J; junction bases left unmatched: 17. Germline CDR1 is DFQATT and CDR2 is SNEGSKA (reference sequence). DNA for the CDR3: TGCAGTGCCCCGATGGGACAGTGTGTGTTGAGGAACACCGGGGAGCTGTTTTTT. Amino acids: CSAPMGQCVLRNTGELFF.

This clone was observed a handful of times. Possible read error: a much larger clone is one base away. The sample holds other DNA sequences that translate to the same CDR3. V usage is TRBV9 and J usage is TRBJ2-3; perhaps TRBD1 as D (5 bases). Germline V gives CDR1 SGDLS, CDR2 YYNGEE. V was clipped by 0 bases and J by 1 base, with 12 bases between them. This CDR3 has 16 residues. The CDR3 nucleotides are TGTGCCAGCAGCGTAGATGCCGCACAGGGCACAGATACGCAGTATTTT. Protein: CASSVDAAQGTDTQYF. The whole variable domain, remainder taken from reference TRBV9 and TRBJ2-3, is DSGVTQTPKHLITATGQRVTLRCSPRSGDLSVYWYQQSLDQGLQFLIQYYNGEERAKGNILERFSAQQFPDLHSELNLSSLELGDSALYFCASSVDAAQGTDTQYFGPGTRLTVL.

This clone was counted many times. The chain has TRBV11-3 and TRBJ1-3; D unresolved. V dropped 4 bases and J dropped 0 bases, with 10 bases sitting between them. Germline V gene sequence: CDR1 SGHNT, CDR2 YENEEA. CDR3 size: 15 residues. For the CDR3, the DNA is TGTGCCAGCAGCTCCGGCGGAAGCTCTGGAAACACCATATATTTT. It translates to CASSSGGSSGNTIYF.

Many counts were recorded for this clone. This chain links TRBV9 with TRBJ2-1; 13 nucleotides align to TRBD2. The V and J ends lost 3 bases and 7 bases, in that order; junction bases with no gene match: 4. CDR3 size: 15 residues. Germline lookup yields CDR1 SGDLS and CDR2 YYNGEE. CDR3 coding DNA: TGTGCCAGCAGCGACCGGACTAGCGGGAGAAATGAGCAGTTCTTC. This translates into CASSDRTSGRNEQFF.

This clone was detected a few times. A clone one base away is much larger, so this may be a read error. CDR3 in DNA: TGTGCCAGCAGCTCCACCCTCACCGGGGATCTGTTTTTT. It codes for CASSSTLTGDLFF. V is TRBV7-9 and J is TRBJ2-2; D may be TRBD2 (5 bases). CDR3 length: 13 amino acids. CDR1 is SEHNR, CDR2 FQNEAQ, per germline (reference sequence). The whole variable domain, filled in from reference TRBV7-9 and TRBJ2-2, reads DTGVSQNPRHKITKRGQNVTFRCDPISEHNRLYWYRQTLGQGPEFLTYFQNEAQLEKSRLLSDRFSAERPKGSFSTLEIQRTEQGDSAMYLCASSSTLTGDLFFGEGSRLTVL.

This clone has ten or more counts. This sequence joins TRBV15 and TRBJ2-3, with D unresolved. This CDR3 is 13 amino acids long. V lost 5 bases and J 3 bases, leaving 9 bases between the germline ends. Germline assignment: CDR1 LNHNV and CDR2 YYDKDF (reference sequence). The CDR3 loop is CATSARLTDTQYF. The DNA for the CDR3 is TGTGCCACCAGCGCCCGACTGACAGATACGCAGTATTTT.

The DNA for the CDR3 is TGTGCCAGCAGTCCCGGGACAGCGCACTATGGCTACACCTTC. Its translation is CASSPGTAHYGYTF. The chain uses TRBV6-1 and TRBJ1-2; 7 nucleotides agree with TRBD1. The germline V gene has CDR1 MNHNS and CDR2 SASEGT. With 5 bases clipped from V and 3 bases from J, the junction kept 6 bases outside the gene matches. The CDR3 spans 14 residues.

The sample holds many counts of this clone. This chain connects TRBV9 to TRBJ2-7, with TRBD2 matching over 9 bases. V was clipped by 3 bases and J by 5 bases; unmatched bases: 3. The CDR3 runs to 13 residues. Per the germline V gene, CDR1 is SGDLS and CDR2 is YYNGEE. The DNA for the CDR3 is TGTGCCAGCAGCGGGACTAGCGAGCACGAGCAGTACTTC. Residues: CASSGTSEHEQYF.

This clone came up many times. The chain combines TRBV20-1 with TRBJ2-5; TRBD1 aligns across 10 bases. The V gene's germline CDR1 is DFQATT and CDR2 SNEGSKA (reference sequence). Trimming cost V 5 bases and J 5 bases; bases outside gene matches: 8. The CDR3 sequence is 14 residues long. The CDR3, as DNA: TGCAGTGCTTGGGGACAGGGGATCAGGGAGACCCAGTACTTC. This gives the protein CSAWGQGIRETQYF.

CDR3 region: CASISSLDEQFF. CDR3 sequence (DNA): TGTGCCAGCATCTCAAGCCTGGATGAGCAGTTCTTC. The chain carries TRBV7-3 and TRBJ2-1; D unclear. The CDR3 runs 12 residues. With 7 bases removed from V and 8 bases from J, the gap between germline ends came to 12 bases. The germline V gene encodes CDR1 SGHTA and CDR2 FQGTGA.

Comment on this clone: At one end, the junction sequence differs from germline, possibly due to a read error. At the DNA level, this CDR3 is encoded by other sequences in the same sample as well. The chain has TRBV20-1 and TRBJ2-3; 9 positions agree with TRBD2. This CDR3 spans 18 amino acids. CDR1 is DFQATT and CDR2 is SNEGSKA in the germline V gene (reference sequence). Here the CDR3 DNA reads TGCAGTGCTAGGCTTCCCCTCGCCTTAGCGGGAGTGGGAGATACGCAATATTTT. Translating it yields CSARLPLALAGVGDTQYF.

This clone was seen repeatedly, ten times or more. This chain joins TRBV11-2 and TRBJ2-3, with D hard to call. V was cut by 5 bases and J by 2 bases, with 2 bases left in between. The CDR3 extends over 11 amino acids. Germline loops: CDR1 SGHAT, CDR2 FQNNGV. CDR3 nucleotides: TGTGCCAGCAGCCCCACAGATACGCAGTATTTT. As protein: CASSPTDTQYF.

This clone was counted at least ten times. V usage is TRBV6-2 or TRBV6-3 and J usage is TRBJ2-7; D unresolved. V lost 0 bases and J lost 5, with 11 bases in between. The germline gives CDR1 MNHEY, CDR2 SVGEGT. The CDR3 is made up of 14 amino acids. The CDR3 nucleotides read TGTGCCAGCAGTTACTCCGGCCCCATGGACGAGCAGTACGTC. Its translation: CASSYSGPMDEQYV.

This clone was detected only a few times. A much larger clonotype is one base distant, so this may be a read error. At the DNA level, this CDR3 is encoded by other sequences in the same sample as well. The V gene is TRBV7-2, the J gene TRBJ2-3, with D perhaps matching TRBD1 or TRBD2 (5 bases each). The CDR3 has 14 residues. The germline CDR1 and CDR2 sequences are SGHTA and FQGNSA. V shed 5 bases and J shed 1 base, with 10 bases lying between them. The CDR3 spells CASSRDGGTDTQYF. The CDR3 nucleotides read TGTGCCAGCAGCCGGGACGGCGGCACAGATACGCAGTATTTT.

This clone was counted ten times or more. V gene TRBV19 combines with J gene TRBJ1-3; the D gene is possibly TRBD1 (5 bases). The germline V and J ends were trimmed by 6 bases and 0 bases, with 12 bases remaining between them. Germline CDR1 and CDR2: LNHDA and SQIVND (reference sequence). The length of the CDR3 is 15 residues. The CDR3 DNA reads as TGTGCCAGTAGGGATCGGGACCTCTCTGGAAACACCATATATTTT. Encoded protein: CASRDRDLSGNTIYF.

The rearrangement joins TRBV5-6 to TRBJ2-5; D is unclear. Germline-derived CDR1 and CDR2 are SGHDT and YYEEEE. The CDR3 covers 14 residues. The germline V and J ends were trimmed by 6 bases and 5 bases, with 17 bases remaining between them. CDR3 amino acids: CASKPMLSGETQYF. The CDR3 nucleotides are TGTGCCAGCAAGCCAATGCTAAGTGGGGAGACCCAGTACTTC.

This clone was seen many times. The chain employs TRBV10-3 and TRBJ1-1, with D hard to call. CDR1 and CDR2 from the germline V gene are ENHRY and SYGVKD. The CDR3 runs 15 residues. V was trimmed by 0 bases and J by 0 bases, leaving 8 bases between them. The CDR3 here is CAISESPVLNTEAFF. In nucleotides, the CDR3 is TGTGCCATCAGTGAGTCTCCCGTCCTGAACACTGAAGCTTTCTTT.

The gene calls are TRBV20-1 and TRBJ1-5; the D is unclear. The CDR3 sequence is 12 residues long. Per the germline V gene, CDR1 is DFQATT and CDR2 is SNEGSKA (reference sequence). The ends were cut back, 6 bases at V and 7 bases at J, with 13 bases in the middle. CDR3 in DNA: TGCAGTGCCGGAGGGCCTGGGCAGCCCCAGCATTTT. Its protein is CSAGGPGQPQHF.

Of note for this clone: This may be a read error, as it is one base from a much larger clone. V is TRBV19 and J is TRBJ2-3, with D possibly being TRBD1 (5 bases). The CDR3 consists of 16 residues. From germline, CDR1 is LNHDA and CDR2 SQIVND (reference sequence). The CDR3, as DNA: TGTGCCAGTATACCAAGGTCAGGGTTTAGCACAGATACACAGTATTTT. This codes for CASIPRSGFSTDTQYF.

On this clone: One end of the junction does not line up with germline, which may come from a read error. The V call is TRBV20-1, the J call TRBJ2-1, with 9 bases that match TRBD1. The CDR3 contains 11 residues. Germline assignment: CDR1 DFQATT and CDR2 SNEGSKA (reference sequence). The CDR3 region is CSAPQGARFLF. The CDR3, as DNA: TGCAGTGCTCCACAGGGGGCGCGATTTCTCTTC.

This clone was found a few times. J is TRBJ1-1 and V is TRBV6-5; no reliable D call. The CDR3 is 14 residues long. Germline loops: CDR1 MNHEY, CDR2 SVGAGI. V was pared by 2 bases and J by 1 base, with 8 bases between. The CDR3: CASSYDIQNTEAFF. DNA of the CDR3: TGTGCCAGCAGTTACGACATTCAGAACACTGAAGCTTTCTTT.

Ten or more counts support this clone. The V call is TRBV7-2, the J call TRBJ2-1; TRBD2 agrees at 9 bases. This CDR3 spans 18 amino acids. Germline V lookup: CDR1 SGHTA, CDR2 FQGNSA. V lost 2 bases, J lost 6 bases, and 14 bases stayed unmatched. CDR3: CASSLKGAGVAGVNEQFF. The CDR3 DNA follows: TGTGCCAGCAGCTTAAAAGGGGCTGGGGTAGCGGGAGTCAATGAGCAGTTCTTC. The full variable domain, its missing parts supplied by reference TRBV7-2 and TRBJ2-1, is GAGVSQSPSNKVTEKGKDVELRCDPISGHTALYWYRQSLGQGLEFLIYFQGNSAPDKSGLPSDRFSAERTGGSVSTLTIQRTQQEDSAVYLCASSLKGAGVAGVNEQFFGPGTRLTVL.

In this sample, this clone turned up a few times. A much bigger clone sits one base away, suggesting this may be a read error. In DNA, the CDR3 is TGTGCCAGCAGTACCCGACAGTTAAGAGCTCTCTTT. Protein sequence: CASSTRQLRALF. V usage is TRBV28 and J usage is TRBJ1-1, with a possible D match to TRBD1 (5 bases). The CDR3 loop spans 12 amino acids. CDR1 MDHEN and CDR2 SYDVKM come from the germline V gene. The full variable domain, completed using reference TRBV28 and TRBJ1-1, is DVKVTQSSRYLVKRTGEKVFLECVQDMDHENMFWYRQDPGLGLRLIYFSYDVKMKEKGDIPEGYSVSREKKERFSLILESASTNQTSMYLCASSTRQLRALFGQGTRLTVV.

Comment on this clone: The junction departs from germline at one end; a sequencing error may be responsible. V gene TRBV7-8 combines with J gene TRBJ2-2; a weak D match, TRBD1 (6 bases). The CDR3 runs 15 residues. Germline CDR1 SGHVS, CDR2 FQNEAQ. The CDR3 here is CASIPLGGHTGELFF. The CDR3 DNA sequence: TGCGCCAGCATCCCCCTAGGGGGACACACCGGGGAGCTGTTTTTT.

By sample share, this clone is medium-sized. V usage is TRBV6-1 and J usage is TRBJ1-5; D possibly corresponds to TRBD1 (5 bases). This CDR3 region has 15 residues. Germline V gene lookup returns CDR1 MNHNS and CDR2 SASEGT. The CDR3 is CATPGVGRSNQPQHF. DNA for the CDR3: TGTGCAACACCGGGGGTGGGAAGGTCAAATCAGCCCCAGCATTTT.